This TCR beta chain was retrieved from a study of cytomegalovirus exposure and HLA in healthy donors. Broader study findings: A later analysis found common viral pathogens apparently linked to several of the most significant clusters. Previous analysis showed most TCR beta V segments were productive about 87% or about 30% of the time.

Deletions cut 5 bases from V and 2 bases from J, with 9 bases between. The CDR3 covers 13 residues. Per the germline V gene, CDR1 is MNHNS and CDR2 is SASEGT. At collection, donors were nominally healthy, but unrecorded immune exposures were probable. Primers included in the PCR were 60 Vbeta and 13 Jbeta primers. TCRdb's copy holds only in-frame clones and misses some; the assay was immunoSEQ multiplex PCR. This sample's clone table lists around 150,000 clones. About this clone itself: The antigen is unknown.

The chain is built from TRBV6-1 and TRBJ1-2, with D possibly matching TRBD1 (6 bases). Sequenced: PBMCs. This clonotype originated in a woman aged 55 to 70 in good health and CMV-seronegative. The CDR3 loop is CASSPDRNYGYTF. CDR3 sequence (DNA): TGTGCCAGCAGTCCGGACAGAAACTATGGCTACACCTTC.